Detailed here is one TCR beta chain. No antigen is known for it. This sample was included in a study of early stage breast cancer tumors. Overall study results and limits: Functional markers like CD4, CD8 and FOXP3 were missed in bulk sequencing.

TCRdb keeps only in-frame clones here, not all; method: immunoSEQ multiplex PCR. The sample carries 25,000 to 30,000 clones, about 70% recorded once. The CDR3 is 10 amino acids. With 11 bases removed from V and 6 bases from J, the gap between germline ends came to 11 bases. The germline V gene has CDR1 MNHNY and CDR2 SVGAGI (reference sequence). The specimen sequenced was blood. The genes are TRBV6-6 and TRBJ2-7; D assignment may be TRBD1 or TRBD2 (5 bases each). The origin of this receptor is a person aged 50-59 years with breast cancer. The chain's CDR3 is CASGTLEQYF. The CDR3, as DNA: TGTGCCTCCGGGACGCTCGAGCAGTACTTC.